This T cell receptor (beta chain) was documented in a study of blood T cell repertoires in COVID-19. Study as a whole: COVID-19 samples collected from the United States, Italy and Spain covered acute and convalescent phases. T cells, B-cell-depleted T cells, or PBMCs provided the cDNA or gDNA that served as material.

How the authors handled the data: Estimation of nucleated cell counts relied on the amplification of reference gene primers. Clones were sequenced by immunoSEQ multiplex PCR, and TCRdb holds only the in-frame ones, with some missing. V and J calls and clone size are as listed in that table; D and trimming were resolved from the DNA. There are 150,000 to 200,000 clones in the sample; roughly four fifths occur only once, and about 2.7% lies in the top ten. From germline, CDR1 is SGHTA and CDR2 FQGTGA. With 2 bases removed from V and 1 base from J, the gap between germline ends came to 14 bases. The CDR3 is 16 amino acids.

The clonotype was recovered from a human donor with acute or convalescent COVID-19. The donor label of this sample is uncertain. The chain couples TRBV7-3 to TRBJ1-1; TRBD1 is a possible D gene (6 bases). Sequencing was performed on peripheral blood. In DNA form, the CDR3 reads TGTGCCAGCAGCTTAGAAATCCTACAGGGGAACACTGAAGCTTTCTTT. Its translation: CASSLEILQGNTEAFF.